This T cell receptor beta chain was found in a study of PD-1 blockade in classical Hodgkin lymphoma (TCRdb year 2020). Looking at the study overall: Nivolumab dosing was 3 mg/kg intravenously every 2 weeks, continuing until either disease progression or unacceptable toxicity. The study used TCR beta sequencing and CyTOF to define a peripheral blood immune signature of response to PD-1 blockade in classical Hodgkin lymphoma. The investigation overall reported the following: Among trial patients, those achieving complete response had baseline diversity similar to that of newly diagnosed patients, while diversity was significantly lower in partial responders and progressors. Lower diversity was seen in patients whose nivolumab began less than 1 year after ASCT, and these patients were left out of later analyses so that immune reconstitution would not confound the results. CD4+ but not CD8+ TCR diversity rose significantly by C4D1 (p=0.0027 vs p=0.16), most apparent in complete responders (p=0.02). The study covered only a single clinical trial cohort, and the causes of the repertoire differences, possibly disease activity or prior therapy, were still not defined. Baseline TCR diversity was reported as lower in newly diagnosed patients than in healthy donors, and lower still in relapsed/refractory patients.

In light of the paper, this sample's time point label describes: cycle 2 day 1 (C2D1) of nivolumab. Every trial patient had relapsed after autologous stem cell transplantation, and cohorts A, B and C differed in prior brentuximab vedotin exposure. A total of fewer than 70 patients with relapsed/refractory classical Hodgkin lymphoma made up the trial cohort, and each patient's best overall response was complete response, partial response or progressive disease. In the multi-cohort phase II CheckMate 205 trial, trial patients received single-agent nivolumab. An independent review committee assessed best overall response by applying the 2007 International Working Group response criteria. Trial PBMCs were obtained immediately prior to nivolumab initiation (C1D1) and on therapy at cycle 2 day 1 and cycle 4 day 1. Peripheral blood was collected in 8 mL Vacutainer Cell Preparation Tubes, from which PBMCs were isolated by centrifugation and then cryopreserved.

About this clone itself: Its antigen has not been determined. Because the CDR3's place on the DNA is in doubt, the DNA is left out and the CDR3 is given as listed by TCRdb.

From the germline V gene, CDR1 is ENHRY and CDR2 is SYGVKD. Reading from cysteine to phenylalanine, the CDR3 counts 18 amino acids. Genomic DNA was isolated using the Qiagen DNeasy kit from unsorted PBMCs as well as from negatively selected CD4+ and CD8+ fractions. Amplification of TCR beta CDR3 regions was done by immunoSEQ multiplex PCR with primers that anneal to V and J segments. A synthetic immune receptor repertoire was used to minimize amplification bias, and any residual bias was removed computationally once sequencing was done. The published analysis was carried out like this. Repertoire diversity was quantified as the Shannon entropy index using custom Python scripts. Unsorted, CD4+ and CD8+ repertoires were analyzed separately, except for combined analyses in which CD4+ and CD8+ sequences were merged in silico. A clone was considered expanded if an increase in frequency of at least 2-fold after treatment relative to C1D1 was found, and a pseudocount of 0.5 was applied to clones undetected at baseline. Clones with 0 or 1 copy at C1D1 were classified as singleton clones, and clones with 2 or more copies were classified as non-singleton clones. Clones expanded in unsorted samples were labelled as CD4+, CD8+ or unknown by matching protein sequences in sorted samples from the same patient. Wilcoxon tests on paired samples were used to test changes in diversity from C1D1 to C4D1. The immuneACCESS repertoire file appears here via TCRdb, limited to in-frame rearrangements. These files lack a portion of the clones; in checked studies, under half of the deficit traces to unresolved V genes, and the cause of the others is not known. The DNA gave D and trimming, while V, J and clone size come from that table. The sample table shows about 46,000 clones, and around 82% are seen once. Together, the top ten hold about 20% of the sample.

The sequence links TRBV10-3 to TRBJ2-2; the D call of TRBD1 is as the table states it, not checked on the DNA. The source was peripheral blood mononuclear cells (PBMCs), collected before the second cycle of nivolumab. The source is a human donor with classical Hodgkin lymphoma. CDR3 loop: CAISESTFGPGISRSCFF.